The 7 T cell receptor beta chains listed next were all sequenced from one sample in a study of blood T cell repertoires in COVID-19. Data came from immunoSEQ multiplex PCR; TCRdb stores just in-frame clones and leaves some out. The sample lists 250,000 or so clones, approximately 89% occurring once. What was sequenced was PBMCs or T cells enriched from blood (not recorded which). These receptors were taken from a woman younger than 30 who had recovered from COVID-19.

The chain is built from TRBV5-1 and TRBJ1-1; D might be TRBD1 (5 bases). The germline V gene has CDR1 SGHRS and CDR2 YFSETQ. Trimming took off 0 bases at V and 3 bases at J, with 12 bases between the two ends. The CDR3 has 15 residues. The CDR3 spells CASSLEAGSDTEAFF. In nucleotides, the CDR3 is TGCGCCAGCAGCTTGGAAGCAGGGTCGGACACTGAAGCTTTCTTT. The whole variable domain, filled in from reference TRBV5-1 and TRBJ1-1, reads KAGVTQTPRYLIKTRGQQVTLSCSPISGHRSVSWYQQTPGQGLQFLFEYFSETQRNKGNFPGRFSGRQFSNSRSEMNVSTLELGDSALYLCASSLEAGSDTEAFFGQGTRLTVV.

The chain links TRBV7-2 to TRBJ1-6, with unresolved D. V was clipped by 5 bases and J by 7 bases, with 15 bases between them. The CDR3 consists of 15 residues. Germline V CDR1 and CDR2: SGHTA, FQGNSA. CDR3 nucleotides: TGTGCCAGCAGCCCCGGAGGCAGGTCAAATTCACCCCTCCACTTT. It encodes CASSPGGRSNSPLHF. The variable domain in full, with the rest retrieved from reference TRBV7-2 and TRBJ1-6, is GAGVSQSPSNKVTEKGKDVELRCDPISGHTALYWYRQSLGQGLEFLIYFQGNSAPDKSGLPSDRFSAERTGGSVSTLTIQRTQQEDSAVYLCASSPGGRSNSPLHFGNGTRLTVT.

The rearrangement links TRBV10-3 to TRBJ1-2, with D perhaps matching TRBD1 (6 bases). Germline CDR1 and CDR2: ENHRY and SYGVKD. The CDR3 is 13 amino acids. The germline V and J ends were trimmed by 2 bases and 6 bases, with 10 bases remaining between them. The CDR3 reads CAISEATGHGYTF. CDR3 DNA: TGTGCCATCAGTGAGGCAACAGGGCATGGCTACACCTTC.

Note on this clone: The junction departs from germline at one end; a sequencing error may be responsible. CDR3 sequence: CASRLGTGDSPLHF. CDR3 bases: TGCGCCAGCAGGTTGGGGACAGGGGATTCACCCCTCCACTTT. The chain joins TRBV5-1 to TRBJ1-6, with 10 bases lining up with TRBD1. This CDR3 is 14 amino acids long. CDR1 SGHRS and CDR2 YFSETQ come from the germline V gene.

This chain connects TRBV19 to TRBJ1-4, with D hard to call. CDR1 is LNHDA, CDR2 SQIVND, per germline (reference sequence). V dropped 5 bases and J dropped 6 bases, with 7 bases sitting between them. This CDR3 has 12 amino acids. CDR3 nucleotide sequence: TGTGCCAGTAGTCCCCTCGATGAAAAACTGTTTTTT. This gives the protein CASSPLDEKLFF.

This sequence joins TRBV28 and TRBJ1-1, with D possibly matching TRBD1 (5 bases). Between the trimmed V and J ends, which lost 7 bases and 8 bases, there was a span of 26 bases. CDR3 size: 16 residues. From germline, CDR1 is MDHEN and CDR2 SYDVKM. The CDR3: CASIDTMGQAHMEAFF. The CDR3 nucleotides read TGTGCCAGCATTGATACGATGGGGCAGGCACATATGGAAGCTTTCTTT.

The chain joins TRBV7-2 to TRBJ2-1, with D uncertain. Per germline, CDR1 SGHTA and CDR2 FQGNSA. V was cut by 3 bases and J by 8 bases, with 5 bases left in between. CDR3 length: 11 amino acids. CDR3: CASSLAYEQFF. The CDR3 nucleotides are TGTGCCAGCAGCTTGGCCTATGAGCAGTTCTTC. Together with reference TRBV7-2 and TRBJ2-1, the CDR3 gives the full variable domain: GAGVSQSPSNKVTEKGKDVELRCDPISGHTALYWYRQSLGQGLEFLIYFQGNSAPDKSGLPSDRFSAERTGGSVSTLTIQRTQQEDSAVYLCASSLAYEQFFGPGTRLTVL.